This TCR beta chain was obtained from a study of beta chain features in type 1 diabetes. Investigators reverse transcribed all isolated RNA, so they sequenced expressed TCRB transcripts. This table comes from immunoSEQ multiplex PCR, and its TCRdb copy is limited to in-frame clones, with some not included. The profile covers roughly 370,000 clones, with approximately 15% appearing a single time and approximately 0.035% taken by the ten largest. This clone came up a few times. Its antigen remains unidentified. Study outcomes and limitations: Reads derived from cDNA could over-represent cells showing high TCR expression.

The specimen was naive CD4+ T cells from blood. This clonotype originated in a young man in good health.

CDR3 protein: CASSPRLGGGEKLFF. In nucleotides, the CDR3 is TGTGCCAGTTCCCCCCGGTTAGGGGGCGGTGAAAAACTGTTTTTT. This chain joins TRBV19 and TRBJ1-4, with 7 bases fitting TRBD1. The length of the CDR3 is 15 residues. V dropped 8 bases and J dropped 7; count of bases not matched to a gene: 13. Germline V lookup: CDR1 LNHDA, CDR2 SQIVND (reference sequence). Full variable domain (rest looked up from reference TRBV19 and TRBJ1-4): DGGITQSPKYLFRKEGQNVTLSCEQNLNHDAMYWYRQDPGQGLRLIYYSQIVNDFQKGDIAEGYSVSREKKESFPLTVTSAQKNPTAFYLCASSPRLGGGEKLFFGSGTQLSVL.